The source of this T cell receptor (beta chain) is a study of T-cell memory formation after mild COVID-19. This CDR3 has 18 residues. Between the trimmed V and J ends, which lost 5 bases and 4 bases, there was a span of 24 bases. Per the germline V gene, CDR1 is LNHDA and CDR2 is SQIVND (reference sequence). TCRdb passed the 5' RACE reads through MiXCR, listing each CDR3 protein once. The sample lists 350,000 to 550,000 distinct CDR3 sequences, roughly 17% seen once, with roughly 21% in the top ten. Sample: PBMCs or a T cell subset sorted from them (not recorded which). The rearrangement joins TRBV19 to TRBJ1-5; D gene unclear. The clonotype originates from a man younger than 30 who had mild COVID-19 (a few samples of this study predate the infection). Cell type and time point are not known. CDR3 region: CASSSTRHSRNLNQPQHF. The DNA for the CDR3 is TGTGCCAGTAGTTCTACCCGACATTCGCGGAACCTAAATCAGCCCCAGCATTTT.